The clone carrying this T cell receptor (beta chain) has a count of ten or more. Under 3 months was the duration of disease in ophthalmopathy patients, who also had a Clinical Activity Score of at least 3 and a NOSPECS grade of at least 4. Patients with uncontrolled infections, other autoimmune diseases, pregnancy or lactation were excluded. These data belong to a study of T cells in Graves' hyperthyroidism and ophthalmopathy. The CDR3 is 16 residues long. The junction had 7 bases not matched to a gene; V was cut back by 5 bases and J by 4 bases. Germline CDR1 and CDR2: MNHEY and SMNVEV (reference sequence). Amplification yielded TCR beta CDR3 regions, with RNA transcripts as the source. HTBI primers drove first-round RT-PCR of the TCR CDR3. TCRdb fed the multiplex PCR reads into MiXCR, producing one record per CDR3 protein. The table shows approximately 690,000 distinct CDR3 sequences, with about 14% occurring only once.

The sequenced sample was blood. The clonotype comes from a woman in her forties or fifties with Graves' ophthalmopathy. The chain uses TRBV27 and TRBJ2-7, with TRBD2 matching over 14 bases. CDR3: CASSPGLAGDWYEQYF. The CDR3 region has the DNA TGTGCCAGCAGTCCGGGACTAGCGGGAGATTGGTACGAGCAGTACTTC.